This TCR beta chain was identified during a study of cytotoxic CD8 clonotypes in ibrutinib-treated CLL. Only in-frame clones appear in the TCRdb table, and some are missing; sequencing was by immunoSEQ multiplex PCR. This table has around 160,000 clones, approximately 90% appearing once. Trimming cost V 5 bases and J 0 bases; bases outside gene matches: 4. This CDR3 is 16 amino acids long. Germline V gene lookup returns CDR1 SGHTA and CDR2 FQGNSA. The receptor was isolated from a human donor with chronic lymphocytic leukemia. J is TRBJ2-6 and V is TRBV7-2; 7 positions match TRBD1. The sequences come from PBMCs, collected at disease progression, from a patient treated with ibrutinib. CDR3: CASSPDRDSGANVLTF. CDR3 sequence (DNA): TGTGCCAGCAGCCCCGACAGGGACTCTGGGGCCAACGTCCTGACTTTC.